This T cell receptor beta chain comes out of a study of blood T cell repertoires in COVID-19. Overall study context: COVID-19 samples from acute and convalescent phases originated in the United States, Italy and Spain. PBMCs, B-cell-depleted T cells, or T cells were the source of the cDNA or gDNA that made up the material.

The V and J ends lost 1 base and 5 bases respectively, with 9 bases between them. CDR1 SGHDT and CDR2 YYEEEE come from the germline V gene. The CDR3 extends over 13 amino acids. Per the original methods: Scientists estimated how many nucleated cells there were by amplifying reference gene primers. Assay: immunoSEQ multiplex PCR; the TCRdb copy retains only in-frame clones and omits some. V and J calls and clone size are those listed in that table; D and trimming were worked out from the DNA. The sample includes a few hundred thousand clones, 75% to 90% seen only once; the top ten take 3.5% to 5%. The chain combines TRBV5-6 with TRBJ2-5; D gene unclear. This TCR came from a woman in her thirties or forties who had recovered from COVID-19. Sequencing input: peripheral blood. The CDR3 DNA reads as TGTGCCAGCAGCTTGCTGCACGGGGAGACCCAGTACTTC. Translating gives CASSLLHGETQYF. Complete variable domain (other parts from reference TRBV5-6 and TRBJ2-5): DAGVTQSPTHLIKTRGQQVTLRCSPKSGHDTVSWYQQALGQGPQFIFQYYEEEERQRGNFPDRFSGHQFPNYSSELNVNALLLGDSALYLCASSLLHGETQYFGPGTRLLVL.